Shown below are 30 T cell receptor beta chains from a single sample sequenced in a study of blood T cell repertoires in COVID-19. Method: immunoSEQ multiplex PCR; TCRdb's copy keeps in-frame clones and lacks some. The sample yields around 90,000 clones, approximately 92% seen once. The sequencing input was peripheral blood. The receptors derive from a woman aged 55 to 70 with active COVID-19.

The rearrangement uses TRBV15 and TRBJ1-5, with D unresolved. Looked up from germline, CDR1 is LNHNV and CDR2 is YYDKDF (reference sequence). Trimming removed 3 bases at V and 4 bases at J, with 7 bases between. This CDR3 is 13 amino acids long. CDR3 amino acids: CATSSAGNQPQHF. The CDR3 DNA reads TGTGCCACCAGCAGCGCAGGAAATCAGCCCCAGCATTTT.

This chain's CDR3 is CASSKKGAWQPQHF. The CDR3 nucleotides read TGTGCCAGCAGTAAAAAGGGGGCATGGCAGCCCCAGCATTTT. The chain employs TRBV5-6 and TRBJ1-5; 7 bases agree with TRBD1. This CDR3 is built from 14 residues. Germline V gives CDR1 SGHDT, CDR2 YYEEEE. The ends lost 5 bases at V and 7 bases at J; junction bases unmatched: 9. The full variable domain, completed using reference TRBV5-6 and TRBJ1-5, is DAGVTQSPTHLIKTRGQQVTLRCSPKSGHDTVSWYQQALGQGPQFIFQYYEEEERQRGNFPDRFSGHQFPNYSSELNVNALLLGDSALYLCASSKKGAWQPQHFGDGTRLSIL.

V usage is TRBV27 and J usage is TRBJ1-2; 8 bases map to TRBD1. Germline loops: CDR1 MNHEY, CDR2 SMNVEV (reference sequence). The CDR3 has 16 amino acids. V lost 5 bases, J lost 6 bases, and 14 bases stayed unmatched. The CDR3 DNA sequence: TGTGCCAGCAGTCCCTTGCGGACAGGGAAAGGGGATGGCTACACCTTC. Encoded protein: CASSPLRTGKGDGYTF.

The chain links TRBV6-5 to TRBJ2-2, with D possibly TRBD1 on 6 matching bases. In germline, CDR1 is MNHEY, CDR2 SVGAGI. The CDR3 consists of 15 residues. The V gene lost 6 bases and the J gene lost 1 base, with 12 bases spanning the gap. The DNA of the CDR3 is TGTGCCAGCAGGCCTGGACAGCTGAACACCGGGGAGCTGTTTTTT. Amino acid sequence: CASRPGQLNTGELFF.

The V gene is TRBV15, the J gene TRBJ2-7; a weak D match, TRBD2 (6 bases). The CDR3 sequence is 13 residues long. Germline CDR1 LNHNV, CDR2 YYDKDF (reference sequence). Trimming removed 6 bases at V and 5 bases at J, with 14 bases between. The CDR3 nucleotides are TGTGCCACCAGTCGGCCAGGGAGGAACGAGCAGTACTTC. Residues: CATSRPGRNEQYF.

This chain joins TRBV7-9 and TRBJ2-1; 8 bases agree with TRBD2. J lost 6 bases, V lost 5 bases, and 9 bases had no gene match. CDR1 is SEHNR and CDR2 is FQNEAQ in the germline V gene (reference sequence). The length of the CDR3 is 15 residues. The CDR3 sequence: CASSPGTSWGNEQFF. DNA for the CDR3: TGTGCCAGCAGCCCCGGGACTAGTTGGGGCAATGAGCAGTTCTTC.

The chain combines TRBV23-1 with TRBJ1-5; a possible D gene is TRBD1 (5 bases). TRBV23-1 carries the ORF label, with uncertain function. Trimming stripped 8 bases from V and 1 base from J, with 12 bases between. The CDR3 spans 14 residues. CDR3 protein: CASAGGVSNQPQHF. As DNA, the CDR3 is TGCGCCAGCGCTGGGGGGGTAAGCAATCAGCCCCAGCATTTT.

The V and J genes are TRBV29-1 and TRBJ2-7; 7 bases map to TRBD1. This CDR3 is 13 amino acids long. Trimming cost V 4 bases and J 3 bases; bases outside gene matches: 6. Germline V CDR1 and CDR2: SQVTM, ANQGSEA. CDR3 sequence reads: CSVGKTGNYEQYF. The CDR3 DNA reads TGCAGCGTTGGAAAGACAGGGAACTACGAGCAGTACTTC.

V gene TRBV14 combines with J gene TRBJ2-3, with 7 bases lining up with TRBD1. V lost 5 bases, J lost 2 bases, and 7 bases stayed unmatched. CDR1 and CDR2 from the germline V gene are SGHDN and FVKESK. The CDR3 extends over 15 amino acids. This CDR3 reads CASSNPTGSTDTQYF. For the CDR3, the DNA is TGTGCCAGCAGCAACCCGACAGGGTCCACAGATACGCAGTATTTT.

The chain couples TRBV28 to TRBJ1-4, with no clear D. V was pared by 3 bases and J by 3 bases, with 11 bases between. CDR1 and CDR2 from the germline V gene are MDHEN and SYDVKM. CDR3 length equals 15 residues. CDR3 sequence reads: CASSLVSVANEKLFF. CDR3 sequence (DNA): TGTGCCAGCAGTTTGGTTTCGGTAGCTAATGAAAAACTGTTTTTT.

The gene calls are TRBV6-6 and TRBJ2-7; D is perhaps TRBD1 (5 bases). CDR1 is MNHNY and CDR2 is SVGAGI in the germline V gene (reference sequence). The CDR3 has 16 residues. The V gene lost 2 bases and the J gene lost 0 bases, with 14 bases spanning the gap. Written as DNA, the CDR3 is TGTGCCAGCAGTTACACGACCAGGGAAAACTCCTACGAGCAGTACTTC. Translated: CASSYTTRENSYEQYF.

The chain joins TRBV5-1 to TRBJ1-4, with 9 bases lining up with TRBD1. Germline values: CDR1 SGHRS, CDR2 YFSETQ. V gave up 4 bases and J gave up 14 bases; unmatched junction bases: 6. The CDR3 contains 12 residues. In nucleotides, the CDR3 is TGCGCCAGCAGCGCCAACGGACAGGGGCTGTTTTTT. Residues: CASSANGQGLFF.

As DNA, the CDR3 is TGTGCCAGCAGTCCGGGACTAGCGGGAGATACGCAGTATTTT. Protein: CASSPGLAGDTQYF. The chain employs TRBV28 and TRBJ2-3; 12 positions match TRBD2. V was clipped by 5 bases and J by 5 bases; unmatched bases: 2. Per germline, CDR1 MDHEN and CDR2 SYDVKM. This CDR3 spans 14 amino acids.

The rearrangement uses TRBV6-5 and TRBJ1-3; D uncertain. The CDR3 consists of 14 residues. Looked up from germline, CDR1 is MNHEY and CDR2 is SVGAGI. V was shortened by 5 bases and J by 4 bases, with 12 bases between the two germline ends. CDR3 bases: TGTGCCAGCAGTACCACAGCAACGGGAAACACCATATATTTT. This gives the protein CASSTTATGNTIYF.

V is TRBV29-1 and J is TRBJ2-7; 9 bases match TRBD1. CDR1 is SQVTM and CDR2 is ANQGSEA in the germline V gene. There are 12 residues in the CDR3. Germline trimming cut 5 bases from V and 4 bases from J; bases unmatched to any gene: 3. CDR3 nucleotide sequence: TGCAGCGTTATTGGACAGGGGTACGAGCAGTACTTC. Translation: CSVIGQGYEQYF.

The chain recombines TRBV3-1 (or the pseudogene TRBV3-2) with TRBJ1-2; 9 nucleotides align to TRBD1. V trimming: 1 base; J trimming: 4 bases; junction bases outside the gene matches: 4. The germline V gene encodes CDR1 LGHDT and CDR2 YNNKEL (reference sequence). The CDR3 spans 15 residues. The CDR3 DNA reads TGTGCCAGCAGCCAAGGGACAGGGGTGTTCTATGGCTACACCTTC. It codes for CASSQGTGVFYGYTF.

The rearrangement joins TRBV5-6 to TRBJ2-7; D not certain. The ends were cut back, 1 base at V and 3 bases at J, with 5 bases in the middle. Germline V gene lookup returns CDR1 SGHDT and CDR2 YYEEEE. The CDR3 runs 12 residues. The CDR3 region has the DNA TGTGCCAGCAGCTTGTACTACTACGAGCAGTACTTC. This gives the protein CASSLYYYEQYF.

Only one count was recorded for this clone. The chain uses TRBV21-1 and TRBJ2-2; the D call of TRBD2 is as the table states it, not checked on the DNA. TRBV21-1 has pseudogene status. This CDR3 contains 17 residues. CDR3 in amino acids: CASSAPLAGANTGELFF. The CDR3 nucleotides read TGTGCCAGCAGCGCACCACTCGCGGGGGCGAACACCGGGGAGCTGTTTTTT.

The rearrangement uses TRBV7-8 and TRBJ2-1, with D unclear. The CDR3 is made up of 14 amino acids. V was clipped by 4 bases and J by 4 bases, with 11 bases between them. Germline V CDR1 and CDR2: SGHVS, FQNEAQ. The CDR3 region has the DNA TGTGCCAGCAGCTATACTACCGCATACAATGAGCAGTTCTTC. Amino acids: CASSYTTAYNEQFF.

This clone is a singleton in its sample. The J gene is TRBJ1-5, the V gene TRBV28; 7 positions agree with TRBD1. V dropped 4 bases and J dropped 2; count of bases not matched to a gene: 5. Germline V gives CDR1 MDHEN, CDR2 SYDVKM. CDR3 length: 15 residues. CDR3: CASSSPQGGNQPQHF. The CDR3 bases are TGTGCCAGCAGTTCCCCCCAGGGGGGCAATCAGCCCCAGCATTTT. The full variable domain, rest sourced from reference TRBV28 and TRBJ1-5, is DVKVTQSSRYLVKRTGEKVFLECVQDMDHENMFWYRQDPGLGLRLIYFSYDVKMKEKGDIPEGYSVSREKKERFSLILESASTNQTSMYLCASSSPQGGNQPQHFGDGTRLSIL.

The rearrangement links TRBV15 to TRBJ2-1; 7 bases agree with TRBD1. V lost 1 base and J lost 5; bases outside the gene matches: 11. The CDR3 totals 17 residues. The germline V gene encodes CDR1 LNHNV and CDR2 YYDKDF (reference sequence). CDR3 coding DNA: TGTGCCACCAGCAGAGGGCCGGGACAGTCTCGGAACAATGAGCAGTTCTTC. It is translated as CATSRGPGQSRNNEQFF.

The chain recombines TRBV7-3 with TRBJ2-1, with D possibly matching TRBD1 (6 bases). V was shortened by 4 bases and J by 9 bases, with 22 bases between the two germline ends. The germline CDR1 and CDR2 sequences are SGHTA and FQGTGA. The CDR3 loop spans 16 amino acids. The CDR3 nucleotides read TGTGCCAGCAGCTGGACCGGGACATCGGCATCGAGTGAGCAGTTCTTC. This codes for CASSWTGTSASSEQFF. Full variable domain (remainder filled in from reference TRBV7-3 and TRBJ2-1): GAGVSQTPSNKVTEKGKYVELRCDPISGHTALYWYRQSLGQGPEFLIYFQGTGAADDSGLPNDRFFAVRPEGSVSTLKIQRTERGDSAVYLCASSWTGTSASSEQFFGPGTRLTVL.

The chain has TRBV19 and TRBJ1-5, with 9 bases identical to TRBD1. Trimming at V came to 11 bases and at J to 6 bases, leaving 5 bases not matched to a gene. The CDR3 contains 12 residues. Germline assignment: CDR1 LNHDA and CDR2 SQIVND (reference sequence). CDR3 DNA sequence: TGTGCCGTTGGGACAGGGTTTCAGCCCCAGCATTTT. Its translation is CAVGTGFQPQHF.

In DNA, the CDR3 is TGTGCCAGCAGTTCGCAGGGGACTAGCCCCTACGAGCAGTACTTC. This sequence encodes CASSSQGTSPYEQYF. The chain recombines TRBV7-2 with TRBJ2-7; 9 nucleotides match TRBD2. The CDR3 runs to 15 residues. The germline V gene has CDR1 SGHTA and CDR2 FQGNSA. V dropped 6 bases and J dropped 2; count of bases not matched to a gene: 8.

This rearrangement joins TRBV9 to TRBJ2-5; tentative D call: TRBD2 (5 bases). V dropped 3 bases and J dropped 5 bases, with 17 bases sitting between them. Per germline, CDR1 SGDLS and CDR2 YYNGEE. There are 15 residues in the CDR3. CDR3 in amino acids: CASSAAYGQRETQYF. The CDR3 nucleotides are TGTGCCAGCAGCGCTGCCTACGGCCAGCGGGAGACCCAGTACTTC.

The chain recombines TRBV4-2 with TRBJ1-6; tentative D call: TRBD1 (6 bases). This CDR3 contains 16 residues. Germline CDR1 LGHNA, CDR2 YNFKEQ. V shed 0 bases and J shed 6 bases, with 12 bases lying between them. The CDR3: CASSQDFNRVNSPLHF. The CDR3 DNA is TGTGCCAGCAGCCAAGATTTCAACAGGGTTAATTCACCCCTCCACTTT.

The rearrangement links TRBV6-7 to TRBJ1-4; D is possibly TRBD1 (6 bases). TRBV6-7 is treated as an ORF (open reading frame) with a function not yet certain. Trimming took off 7 bases at V and 0 bases at J, with 27 bases between the two ends. The CDR3 consists of 20 residues. CDR3 amino acids: CASTLPEGRRGGSTNEKLFF. The CDR3 region has the DNA TGTGCCAGCACACTCCCCGAGGGTCGGCGAGGGGGTTCAACTAATGAAAAACTGTTTTTT.

The rearrangement uses TRBV3-1 (or the pseudogene TRBV3-2) and TRBJ1-2, with D tentatively TRBD1 (6 bases). V gave up 2 bases and J gave up 4 bases, with 14 bases separating them. There are 15 residues in the CDR3. Looked up from germline, CDR1 is LGHDT and CDR2 is YNNKEL (reference sequence). The CDR3 loop is CASSQFGTSGYGYTF. The CDR3, as DNA: TGTGCCAGCAGCCAATTTGGGACAAGCGGCTATGGCTACACCTTC.

The chain has TRBV7-9 and TRBJ2-7; D is possibly TRBD2 (6 bases). The CDR3 runs 14 residues. The ends were cut back, 3 bases at V and 1 base at J, with 10 bases in the middle. Germline V gene sequence: CDR1 SEHNR, CDR2 FQNEAQ (reference sequence). The CDR3 DNA reads TGTGCCAGCAGCTTGGGCGGGGTATCCTACGAGCAGTACTTC. Its translation is CASSLGGVSYEQYF.

The V call is TRBV29-1, the J call TRBJ1-2; no definite D call. The V and J ends lost 2 bases and 2 bases respectively, with 18 bases between them. CDR1 and CDR2 from the germline V gene are SQVTM and ANQGSEA. The CDR3 is 16 amino acids. The CDR3 sequence: CSVEKLPGGTNYGYTF. The CDR3 DNA sequence: TGCAGCGTTGAAAAGTTGCCGGGTGGCACGAACTATGGCTACACCTTC.